The rows below give T cell receptor beta chains drawn from one sample of a study of metastatic and nonmetastatic thyroid tumors. TCRdb reprocessed the PCR reads using MiXCR. The table lists around 30,000 clones, 23% of them singletons. The material sequenced was blood. The receptors come from a female donor with papillary thyroid cancer or a benign thyroid nodule (not recorded which). Some clones in this sample may be carry-over from other donors' samples. Both conserved end residues are part of each CDR3. Each record gives: CDR3 DNA, CDR3 protein, J gene, clone size, D gene, V gene. The D gene is left open where the match is weak. Only part of the rows carry a size: once, few, many, or a class if the clone is expanded.

TGTGCCTGGAGGTTAATCCTCACCGGGGAGCTGTTTTTT	CAWRLILTGELFF	TRBJ2-2	many	-	TRBV30
TGTGCCAGCAGGTGCAGCGGGATAATGAATGAGCAGTTCTTC	CASRCSGIMNEQFF	TRBJ2-1	-	TRBD2	TRBV28
TGTGCCAGTAGCCAGGGGACTAACTATGGCTACACCTTC	CASSQGTNYGYTF	TRBJ1-2	many	-	TRBV19
TGTGCCAGCAGCCCGCTAGCGGGGGCCGGGGAGCTGTTTTTT	CASSPLAGAGELFF	TRBJ2-2	many	TRBD2	TRBV7-2
TGTGCCAGCAGTCTAAGACTAGCGGGAGGGTCCGATACGCAGTATTTT	CASSLRLAGGSDTQYF	TRBJ2-3	many	TRBD2	TRBV11-2
TGTGCCAGCAGCCCTGGGACAGGGGGCTCCCGTCAGCCCCAGCATTTT	CASSPGTGGSRQPQHF	TRBJ1-5	many	TRBD1	TRBV7-6
TGTGCCAGCACCACCAGAATCGGGGTAGCCGAGCAGTACTTC	CASTTRIGVAEQYF	TRBJ2-7	few	-	TRBV7-8
TGTGCCAGCAGTTCCGGGACAGGGGGCACTGAAGCTTTCTTT	CASSSGTGGTEAFF	TRBJ1-1	-	TRBD1	TRBV12-3/TRBV12-4
TGTGCCAGCAGTTACCGGGAACAGGGGGCGGAGGTAGATGAGCAGTTCTTC	CASSYREQGAEVDEQFF	TRBJ2-1	-	TRBD1	TRBV6-2/TRBV6-3
TGTGCCAGCAGCCTACCTAGCGTCAGGCTGATCTTC	CASSLPSVRLIF	TRBJ2-1	-	-	TRBV2
TGCGCCAGCAGCCAAGAAGCGGGATTAACCGGGGAGCTGTTTTTT	CASSQEAGLTGELFF	TRBJ2-2	-	TRBD2	TRBV4-3
TGTGCCAGCAAGATCGCAGGGGGCGGAAACTATGGCTACACCTTC	CASKIAGGGNYGYTF	TRBJ1-2	many	TRBD1	TRBV2
TGTGCCAGCGGCTCGACTAGCGGGGGTTTTGGGGAGCAGTACTTC	CASGSTSGGFGEQYF	TRBJ2-7	medium-sized	TRBD2	TRBV6-1
TGTGCCAGCAGGCGCCGGACTAGCGGGAGGGGCGAGCAGTTCTTC	CASRRRTSGRGEQFF	TRBJ2-1	-	TRBD2	TRBV11-2
TGCAGCGTTGAGAGTGCGGGGGGAGGATATTTT	CSVESAGGGYF	TRBJ2-3	many	TRBD2	TRBV29-1
TGCTGTGCTAGCAGGGGGGCGGGAGGCTTCACCTTC	CCASRGAGGFTF	TRBJ1-2	-	TRBD1	TRBV20-1
TGTGCCAGTAGTCCCCCCGGTTCTGACGAGCAGTACTTC	CASSPPGSDEQYF	TRBJ2-7	many	-	TRBV19
TGTGCCAGCAGCCAAGAGGTTACGTCAGGGGTTAACTATGGCTACACCTTC	CASSQEVTSGVNYGYTF	TRBJ1-2	many	-	TRBV4-2
TGTGCCAGCAGCCCCGGGACGGGAGCTAACTATGGCTACACCTTC	CASSPGTGANYGYTF	TRBJ1-2	once	-	TRBV7-8
TGTGCCAGCAGTACAGGGGGCGGTCGGGCTTTCTTT	CASSTGGGRAFF	TRBJ1-1	few	TRBD1	TRBV12-3/TRBV12-4
TGCAGTGCTAGAACTCCTAGCGGGACGAGGGAGACCCAGTACTTC	CSARTPSGTRETQYF	TRBJ2-5	many	TRBD2	TRBV20-1
TGTGCCAGCAGTTTGGGGGGACAGTTCAATGAGCAGTTCTTC	CASSLGGQFNEQFF	TRBJ2-1	many	-	TRBV28
TGTGCCAGCAGTTTATCGCTTCACAGGGGTCGTTTCTTGAACTATGGCTACACCTTC	CASSLSLHRGRFLNYGYTF	TRBJ1-2	few	TRBD1	TRBV28
TGTGCCAGCAGTTCACCGGGACAGGGGTTAGCAGATACGCAGTATTTT	CASSSPGQGLADTQYF	TRBJ2-3	many	TRBD1	TRBV28
TGCGCCAGCAGCTACAAGGGGGATGGCTACACCTTC	CASSYKGDGYTF	TRBJ1-2	medium-sized	-	TRBV5-1
TGTGCCACCAGGACCGGTAATCAGCCCCAGCATTTT	CATRTGNQPQHF	TRBJ1-5	few	-	TRBV27
TGTGCCAGCAGTACTTGGGACGGAACCTACGAGCAGTACTTC	CASSTWDGTYEQYF	TRBJ2-7	medium-sized	-	TRBV28
TGTGCCAGCAATCCGCAAGAGACCCAGTACTTC	CASNPQETQYF	TRBJ2-5	many	-	TRBV2
TGTGCCAGCAGCCCCAATCGGGGAATACCTATTAACAATCAGCCCCAGCATTTT	CASSPNRGIPINNQPQHF	TRBJ1-5	many	-	TRBV4-2
TGCAGTGCTAGAGATTCATTGGGGGCGCGGGGAAACACCATATATTTT	CSARDSLGARGNTIYF	TRBJ1-3	once	-	TRBV20-1
TGTGCCAGCAGCTTGGACAGGGAATTGAACACTGAAGCTTTCTTT	CASSLDRELNTEAFF	TRBJ1-1	many	-	TRBV5-4
TGTGCCAGCAAATCAGGGGGTGGGGAGACCCAGTACTTC	CASKSGGGETQYF	TRBJ2-5	many	TRBD1	TRBV2
TGCGCCAGCAGTGAGTCCGGTCACTATGAGCAGTTCTTC	CASSESGHYEQFF	TRBJ2-1	many	-	TRBV10-1
TGTGCCAGCAGCCACCCCCGGTCCGGGAAATCACCCCTCCACTTT	CASSHPRSGKSPLHF	TRBJ1-6	few	-	TRBV28
TGTGCCAGCAGAAGATCGTCCGGAGGCGACCGGAAAGATACGCAGTATTTT	CASRRSSGGDRKDTQYF	TRBJ2-3	medium-sized	-	TRBV6-5
TGTGCCAGCAGTACAGAGGGACTGGCACCCTACGAGCAGTACTTC	CASSTEGLAPYEQYF	TRBJ2-7	medium-sized	-	TRBV6-1
TGTGCCAGCAGGGAGGGAACGCAGTATTTT	CASREGTQYF	TRBJ2-3	many	-	TRBV6-1
TGTGCCAGCAGTTTATGGGTATCACCCTCCTACAATGAGCAGTTCTTC	CASSLWVSPSYNEQFF	TRBJ2-1	many	-	TRBV28
TGTGCCAGCAGTTTGTATCCCTCTCAGAGCTATGGCTACACCTTC	CASSLYPSQSYGYTF	TRBJ1-2	many	-	TRBV5-5
TGTGCCAGCAGTGAGGGGGAACTCTATGGCTACACCTTC	CASSEGELYGYTF	TRBJ1-2	many	-	TRBV6-1
TGTGCCAGCAGTTCTCCGGGACTAGCGGGAGGGCATGAGCAGTTCTTC	CASSSPGLAGGHEQFF	TRBJ2-1	medium-sized	TRBD2	TRBV6-5
TGTGCCTCCTCCCGAGACCTAACGTCCTACGAGCAGTACTTC	CASSRDLTSYEQYF	TRBJ2-7	many	-	TRBV10-3
TGTGCCAGCAGTCACACCTTGGGTACTGAAGCTTTCTTT	CASSHTLGTEAFF	TRBJ1-1	many	-	TRBV6-1
TGTGCCAGCAGCTTAGGGACACCACCATTCGGCTACACCTTC	CASSLGTPPFGYTF	TRBJ1-2	many	-	TRBV7-9
TGTGCCAGTACCCGAGGTCACAGGGGGCGATACGAACAGTACTTC	CASTRGHRGRYEQYF	TRBJ2-7	-	TRBD1	TRBV19
TGTGCCAGCAGCTTAGCTGGCAGGCTTACAGATACGCAGTATTTT	CASSLAGRLTDTQYF	TRBJ2-3	many	-	TRBV7-8
TGTGCCAGCAGCTTACACCCTCTCCCGACTAATGAAAAACTGTTTTTT	CASSLHPLPTNEKLFF	TRBJ1-4	-	-	TRBV11-2
TGTGCCAGCAGCTATAGCGGAGCTAGCACAGATACGCAGTATTTT	CASSYSGASTDTQYF	TRBJ2-3	many	-	TRBV6-1
TGTGCCAGCAGCTCCCGCGGACTATACAATGAGCAGTTCTTC	CASSSRGLYNEQFF	TRBJ2-1	many	-	TRBV9
TGCACCAGCAGTTTCCCCGGGACAGGGAGCTCCTATAATTCACCCCTCCACTTT	CTSSFPGTGSSYNSPLHF	TRBJ1-6	few	TRBD1	TRBV27
TGTGCCAGCAGTTTTTCTCTTAGCACAGATACGCAGTATTTT	CASSFSLSTDTQYF	TRBJ2-3	few	-	TRBV12-3/TRBV12-4
TGCAGTGCTAAGACTAGCGGGAGTATTGATGAGCAGTTCTTC	CSAKTSGSIDEQFF	TRBJ2-1	many	TRBD2	TRBV20-1
TGTGCCACCAGCAGACTCCAGGGGAGAGCAGAGACCCAGTACTTC	CATSRLQGRAETQYF	TRBJ2-5	-	-	TRBV15